This T cell receptor (beta chain) was documented in a study of T cells after yellow fever vaccination. Study results and caveats: Researchers cautioned that FACS-sorted repertoires could harbor abundant clonotypes contaminating from the bulk population. Clones that expanded after primary vaccination mostly reappeared after the booster (96% CD4, around 87% CD8).

Conversion of TCR transcripts into cDNA relied on 5'RACE template switching, which added a universal primer site and UMIs. TCRdb called the 5' RACE reads again in MiXCR, with one record for every CDR3 protein. The sample holds 620,000 or so distinct CDR3 sequences, 9% to 15% seen once. V lost 6 bases to trimming and J lost 4 bases; unmatched junction nucleotides: 5. From germline, CDR1 is MDHEN and CDR2 SYDVKM. The length of the CDR3 is 15 residues. The sample holds many counts of this clonotype. Its antigen is unknown. The sequence was collected from a young man who received the YFV17D yellow fever vaccine. The specimen comprised PBMCs, sampled on the day of the yellow fever booster vaccination. The chain joins TRBV28 to TRBJ2-3; TRBD2 matches 12 bases. The CDR3 DNA is TGTGCCAGCAGCAGCCTAGCGGGAGGGCCAGATACGCAGTATTTT. Protein product: CASSSLAGGPDTQYF.